This T cell receptor beta chain comes out of a study of somatic mutations in cytotoxic T cells in rheumatoid arthritis (dated by TCRdb to the late 2010s). Looking at the study overall: Peripheral blood (about 28 ml EDTA) was collected from patients immediately after diagnosis and before any treatment began. Some V beta antibody-stained T-cell populations were flow-sorted on a FACSAria II or Sony SH800 at nearly 100% purity, and sorted V beta1+ cells also underwent TCRB sequencing. Whether expanded CD8+ T-cell clones in untreated, newly diagnosed rheumatoid arthritis carry somatic mutations was the study question, and clonality was characterized with TCRB deep sequencing. For 55 to 70 rheumatoid arthritis patients and 20 healthy controls, TCRB deep sequencing was carried out. The median ages of the patient and control groups were essentially identical. The paper's findings and limits, for the study overall: Rheumatoid arthritis patients and age-matched healthy controls did not significantly differ in CD8+ T-cell clonality. The finding that TRBV07 was slightly underrepresented in patients was left unadjusted for multiple comparisons. It was unknown which antigens the expanded CD8+ clones targeted, and their absence from virus-specific databases did not exclude viral specificity. In patients, CD8+ clonality rose with age (Spearman r=0.49), which was not the case in healthy controls. Several identical CD8+ TCRB sequences were found in both blood and synovial fluid, and in about an eighth of the roughly 60 patients the largest CD8+ clone exceeded 20% of CD8+ cells.

Genomic DNA underwent TCRB CDR3 sequencing using the immunoSEQ assay. The source study handled its data this way. Only a few patient CD8+ clones larger than 1% matched published virus-specific TCRB sequences when compared against them. Analyses were restricted to productive TCRB rearrangements. A clone was defined by a unique TCRB CDR3 sequence, and clonality was computed as a productive clonality index based on Shannon entropy. Repertoire overlap between two samples was calculated from the template counts of each clone relative to total templates per sample. Flow cytometry-measured V-gene usage correlated with V-gene usage from TCRB sequencing, with a Spearman r of approximately 0.6. Not all clones reach the TCRdb copy of this immuneACCESS table, which keeps in-frame sequences only. Checked studies attribute under half of the gap to unresolved V genes and leave the rest unexplained. Clonal size and the V and J genes are those of that table, whereas D and trimming came from the DNA. The sample includes more than 12,000 clones, with 65% to 80% observed a single time. The ten largest account for about 10% of the sample.

On this clone itself: Its antigen is not yet known. No much larger clone exists at a distance of one base, and base qualities are not known.

Deletion took 4 bases off V and 5 bases off J, with a span of 14 bases between the germline ends. CDR1 and CDR2, looked up from the germline V gene, are KGHSH and LQKENI. Including the terminal cysteine and phenylalanine, the CDR3 comprises 14 residues. The DNA shown is the 42-base CDR3, in frame from base 1. CD4+ and CD8+ cells were isolated by positive magnetic bead selection on an AutoMACS, and purity was checked by flow cytometry. A TCR V beta antibody panel was used in flow cytometry to screen first for clonal expansions, which were then characterized by TCRB deep sequencing of sorted CD8+ fractions. Peripheral blood mononuclear cells were isolated by Ficoll-Paque PLUS density gradient separation. Nucleospin Tissue or Tissue XS kits were used to extract DNA from CD4-enriched, CD8-enriched or PBMC samples, and a Qubit 2.0 fluorometer was used for quantification.

This TCR derives from an adult with rheumatoid arthritis. The specimen sequenced was CD8+ T cells sorted from blood. The receptor chain draws on TRBV18 and TRBJ1-2; no D gene is confidently identified. The DNA sequence is TGTGCCAGCTCACTTCAGGACCGTACGTATGGCTACACCTTC. This encodes CASSLQDRTYGYTF.